This T cell receptor (beta chain) stems from a study of blood T cell repertoires in COVID-19. On the study more broadly: Acute-phase and convalescent COVID-19 samples originated in the United States, Italy and Spain. T cells, B-cell-depleted T cells, or PBMCs provided the cDNA or gDNA that served as material.

Seattle patients were enrolled while actively infected and followed longitudinally. Original handling: By means of reference gene primer amplification, nucleated cell counts were estimated. Generated by immunoSEQ multiplex PCR, the TCRdb table keeps only in-frame clones and is missing some. The V and J calls and clone size were taken over from that table, and D and trimming were inferred from the DNA. The sample lists roughly 100,000 clones, 80% to 90% occurring once. This sequence was found in an elderly man with COVID-19, enrolled during active disease. The sequenced material came from peripheral blood.

This CDR3 is CASSLVAGGPESTDTQYF. The CDR3 region has the DNA TGTGCCAGCAGCTTAGTAGCGGGAGGGCCAGAAAGCACAGATACGCAGTATTTT. The gene calls are TRBV11-2 and TRBJ2-3, with 11 bases lining up with TRBD2. The CDR3 runs 18 residues. Germline CDR1 is SGHAT and CDR2 is FQNNGV. The V gene end was trimmed by 1 base and the J gene end by 0 bases; junction bases not matched to a gene: 6.